The 16 T cell receptor beta chains in this list originate from one sample, sequenced in a study of beta chain bispecific antibodies for T cell cancers. No antigen has been assigned to these receptors. Study-wide points: The TRBV12-3 share of total TRBV signal fell approximately 99% after anti-TRBV12 rather than anti-CD19 exposure. In these mixed samples, most targeted TRBV reads derived from the leukemia cell line.

Blood mononuclear cells were expanded for 3 days using either OKT3 anti-CD3 antibody or CD3/CD28 beads. TCRdb reanalysed the 5' RACE reads using MiXCR and keeps one entry per CDR3 protein. Of tens of thousands of distinct CDR3 sequences in the sample, 2% to 2.5% were seen once. Sequencing was performed on healthy donor T cells cultured with leukemia cells, taken from a culture containing a bispecific antibody targeting TCR Vbeta12. The receptors derive from a human donor in good health. Some clones in this sample may be carry-over from other donors' samples.

This clonotype has at least ten counts. V is TRBV11-2 and J is TRBJ2-7, with 8 bases aligning to TRBD1. Germline trimming cut 2 bases from V and 4 bases from J; bases unmatched to any gene: 10. Per germline, CDR1 SGHAT and CDR2 FQNNGV. This CDR3 has 16 amino acids. In DNA, the CDR3 is TGTGCCAGCAGCTTATGGGTTGGGGGGACAGGTTACGAGCAGTACTTC. Protein sequence: CASSLWVGGTGYEQYF.

This clonotype has ten or more counts. The chain combines TRBV14 with TRBJ1-5; D remains unclear. The V and J ends lost 1 base and 6 bases respectively, with 4 bases between them. From germline, CDR1 is SGHDN and CDR2 FVKESK. The CDR3 loop spans 12 amino acids. The CDR3 is CASSQVGQPQHF. The CDR3 nucleotides read TGTGCCAGCAGCCAAGTTGGTCAGCCCCAGCATTTT.

This clonotype was counted many times. The chain uses TRBV11-2 and TRBJ1-1; maybe TRBD1 (5 bases). The CDR3 runs to 14 residues. The germline CDR1 and CDR2 sequences are SGHAT and FQNNGV. The V gene lost 4 bases and the J gene lost 1 base, with 10 bases spanning the gap. The CDR3 DNA follows: TGTGCCAGCAGCTCGGGTCAGGGGAACACTGAAGCTTTCTTT. This encodes CASSSGQGNTEAFF.

This clonotype was seen ten or more times. The genes are TRBV10-2 and TRBJ1-4; possible D gene TRBD1, 6 bases. V lost 5 bases and J 0 bases, leaving 10 bases between the germline ends. The CDR3 runs 15 residues. Germline-derived CDR1 and CDR2 are WSHSY and SAAADI. The CDR3 region is CASSSGVPTNEKLFF. CDR3 DNA sequence: TGCGCCAGCAGTTCAGGGGTACCAACTAATGAAAAACTGTTTTTT.

This clonotype has at least ten counts. This chain links TRBV20-1 with TRBJ2-3; 11 bases map to TRBD2. The V and J ends lost 5 bases and 7 bases, in that order; junction bases with no gene match: 11. The CDR3 length is 15 residues. Germline V CDR1 and CDR2: DFQATT, SNEGSKA (reference sequence). The CDR3 sequence is CSALAGGPNMNTQYF. The CDR3, as DNA: TGCAGTGCTTTAGCGGGGGGGCCCAACATGAATACGCAGTATTTT.

This clonotype was recorded many times. The chain is built from TRBV18 and TRBJ1-5; weak D call: TRBD1 (5 bases). The germline gives CDR1 KGHSH, CDR2 LQKENI. The CDR3 is made up of 14 amino acids. Trimming removed 3 bases at V and 7 bases at J, with 13 bases between. DNA of the CDR3: TGTGCCAGCTCACCGGAGGCAGGGTCCCAGCCCCAGCATTTT. As protein: CASSPEAGSQPQHF.

At least ten counts were recorded for this clonotype. The chain couples TRBV18 to TRBJ2-7; TRBD1 might be the D (5 bases). V lost 1 base and J lost 0, with 13 bases in between. This CDR3 contains 16 residues. CDR1 and CDR2 (germline): KGHSH, LQKENI. The CDR3: CASSPRVDMSSYEQYF. CDR3 DNA: TGTGCCAGCTCACCACGGGTGGACATGAGCTCCTACGAGCAGTACTTC. The whole variable domain, filled in from reference TRBV18 and TRBJ2-7, reads NAGVMQNPRHLVRRRGQEARLRCSPMKGHSHVYWYRQLPEEGLKFMVYLQKENIIDESGMPKERFSAEFPKEGPSILRIQQVVRGDSAAYFCASSPRVDMSSYEQYFGPGTRLTVT.

This clonotype was observed many times. This chain joins TRBV5-1 and TRBJ1-2, with 7 positions matching TRBD1. V lost 1 base to trimming and J lost 6 bases; unmatched junction nucleotides: 0. The length of the CDR3 is 12 residues. Germline V gene lookup returns CDR1 SGHRS and CDR2 YFSETQ. The DNA of the CDR3 is TGCGCCAGCAGCTTGCAGGGGGATGGCTACACCTTC. Protein: CASSLQGDGYTF.

In this sample, this clonotype turned up many times. This chain uses TRBV12-3 or TRBV12-4 with TRBJ2-1; tentatively, D is TRBD1 or TRBD2 (7 bases each). The CDR3 runs 15 residues. V was clipped by 3 bases and J by 6 bases, with 15 bases between them. This CDR3 reads CASSLGGGDFNEQFF. CDR3 coding DNA: TGTGCCAGCAGTTTGGGAGGGGGCGATTTCAATGAGCAGTTCTTC.

In this sample, this clonotype is medium-sized. V gene TRBV9 combines with J gene TRBJ2-5, with 9 nucleotides matching TRBD2. The CDR3 contains 15 residues. J lost 1 base, V lost 6 bases, and 7 bases had no gene match. CDR1 and CDR2 (germline): SGDLS, YYNGEE. CDR3 amino acids: CASNGGTSPQETQYF. In nucleotides, the CDR3 is TGTGCCAGCAACGGGGGGACTAGCCCCCAAGAGACCCAGTACTTC. The full variable domain, rest sourced from reference TRBV9 and TRBJ2-5, is DSGVTQTPKHLITATGQRVTLRCSPRSGDLSVYWYQQSLDQGLQFLIQYYNGEERAKGNILERFSAQQFPDLHSELNLSSLELGDSALYFCASNGGTSPQETQYFGPGTRLLVL.

This clonotype was picked up many times. The chain couples TRBV7-6 to TRBJ1-1; D remains unclear. V was pared by 3 bases and J by 3 bases, with 11 bases between. There are 14 residues in the CDR3. Germline CDR1 SGHVS, CDR2 FNYEAQ. This CDR3 reads CASSLGESDTEAFF. CDR3 nucleotides: TGTGCCAGCAGCTTGGGTGAGTCGGACACTGAAGCTTTCTTT. Variable domain in full (rest from reference TRBV7-6 and TRBJ1-1): GAGVSQSPRYKVTKRGQDVALRCDPISGHVSLYWYRQALGQGPEFLTYFNYEAQQDKSGLPNDRFSAERPEGSISTLTIQRTEQRDSAMYRCASSLGESDTEAFFGQGTRLTVV.

This clonotype was detected many times. The chain links TRBV28 to TRBJ1-1; D gene ambiguous. Germline V CDR1 and CDR2: MDHEN, SYDVKM. This CDR3 comprises 14 residues. V was clipped by 1 base and J by 5 bases, with 11 bases between them. CDR3 region: CASSLYNAPTEAFF. The CDR3 DNA sequence: TGTGCCAGCAGTTTATATAATGCCCCAACTGAAGCTTTCTTT.

This clonotype was seen ten or more times. The chain uses TRBV19 and TRBJ2-1, with D possibly being TRBD2 (5 bases). With 3 bases removed from V and 0 bases from J, the gap between germline ends came to 6 bases. Germline V gene lookup returns CDR1 LNHDA and CDR2 SQIVND (reference sequence). The CDR3 has 14 residues. DNA for the CDR3: TGTGCCAGTAGTATGGCGGGCTCCTACAATGAGCAGTTCTTC. Its protein product is CASSMAGSYNEQFF.

The sample holds many counts of this clonotype. The rearrangement joins TRBV2 to TRBJ2-1, with a weak D call TRBD1 (6 bases). V dropped 3 bases and J dropped 13 bases, with 10 bases sitting between them. Germline V lookup: CDR1 SNHLY, CDR2 FYNNEI. The CDR3 is 11 amino acids. The CDR3 DNA sequence: TGTGCCAGCAGTGATAGACAGGAACAGTTCTTC. Encoded protein: CASSDRQEQFF.

This clonotype was seen only a few times. The gene calls are TRBV5-5 and TRBJ2-5; D is possibly TRBD1 or TRBD2 (6 bases each). V lost 1 base to trimming and J lost 4 bases, with 14 bases between them. The CDR3 contains 15 residues. Per the germline V gene, CDR1 is SGHKS and CDR2 is YYEKEE (reference sequence). The CDR3 protein is CASSLTGAQGETQYF. Here the CDR3 DNA reads TGTGCCAGCAGCTTGACGGGAGCACAGGGAGAGACCCAGTACTTC.

The chain has TRBV5-1 and TRBJ2-2; the match to TRBD2 covers 11 bases. CDR1 is SGHRS, CDR2 YFSETQ, per germline. J was trimmed by 9 bases and V by 1 base; bases with no gene match: 14. This CDR3 region has 18 residues. The CDR3 protein is CASSLLAGGTNYDRELFF. The CDR3 bases are TGCGCCAGCAGCTTGCTAGCGGGGGGCACCAATTATGACCGGGAGCTGTTTTTT.